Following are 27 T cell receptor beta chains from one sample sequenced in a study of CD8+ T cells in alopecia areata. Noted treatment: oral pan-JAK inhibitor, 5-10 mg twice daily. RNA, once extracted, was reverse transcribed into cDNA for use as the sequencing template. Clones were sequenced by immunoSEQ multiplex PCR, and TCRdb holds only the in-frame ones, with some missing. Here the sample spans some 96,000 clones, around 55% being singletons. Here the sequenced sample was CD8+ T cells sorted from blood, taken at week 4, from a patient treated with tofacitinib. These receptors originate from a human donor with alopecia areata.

In DNA, the CDR3 is TGCAGCGTTGAACGGGCAGGGGGCGAAACAGATACGCAGTATTTT. The encoded protein is CSVERAGGETDTQYF. This chain connects TRBV29-1 to TRBJ2-3; 8 nucleotides align to TRBD1. Germline CDR1 is SQVTM and CDR2 is ANQGSEA. The J segment lost 3 bases and the V segment lost 2 bases, leaving 7 bases of the junction unmatched. The CDR3 contains 15 residues.

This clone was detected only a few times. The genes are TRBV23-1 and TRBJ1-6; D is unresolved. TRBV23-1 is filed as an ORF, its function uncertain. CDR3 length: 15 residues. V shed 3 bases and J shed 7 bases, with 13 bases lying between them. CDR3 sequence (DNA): TGCGCCAGCAGTCATCCGAGACAACGAAATTCACCCCTCCACTTT. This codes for CASSHPRQRNSPLHF.

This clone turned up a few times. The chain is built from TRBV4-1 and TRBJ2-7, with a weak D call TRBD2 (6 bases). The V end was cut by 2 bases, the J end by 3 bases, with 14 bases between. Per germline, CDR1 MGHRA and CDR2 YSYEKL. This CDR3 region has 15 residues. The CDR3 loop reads CASSQFGGKNYEQYF. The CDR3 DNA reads TGCGCCAGCAGCCAATTCGGCGGGAAGAACTACGAGCAGTACTTC.

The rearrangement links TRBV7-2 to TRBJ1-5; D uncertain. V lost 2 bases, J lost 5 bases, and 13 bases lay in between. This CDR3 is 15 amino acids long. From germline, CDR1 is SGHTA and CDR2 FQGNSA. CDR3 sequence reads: CASSLILGIDQPQHF. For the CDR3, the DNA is TGTGCCAGCAGCTTAATATTAGGGATCGATCAGCCCCAGCATTTT.

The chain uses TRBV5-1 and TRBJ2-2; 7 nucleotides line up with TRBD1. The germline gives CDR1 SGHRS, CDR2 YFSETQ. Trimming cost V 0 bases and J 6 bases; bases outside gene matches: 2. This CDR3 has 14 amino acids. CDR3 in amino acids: CASSLEQGAGELFF. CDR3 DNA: TGCGCCAGCAGCTTGGAGCAGGGGGCCGGGGAGCTGTTTTTT.

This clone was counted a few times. CDR3 protein: CASRGIKNEQFF. The CDR3 DNA reads as TGTGCCAGCAGGGGAATAAAGAATGAGCAGTTCTTC. J is TRBJ2-1 and V is TRBV2; D gene unclear. Trimming left V 6 bases short and J 7 bases short, with 10 bases between. The germline CDR1 and CDR2 sequences are SNHLY and FYNNEI. The CDR3 extends over 12 amino acids.

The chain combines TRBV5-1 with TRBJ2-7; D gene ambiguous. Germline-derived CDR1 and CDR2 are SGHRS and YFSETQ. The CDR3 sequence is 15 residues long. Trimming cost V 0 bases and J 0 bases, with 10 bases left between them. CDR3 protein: CASSLARTSSYEQYF. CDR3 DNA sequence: TGCGCCAGCAGCTTGGCCAGAACAAGCTCCTACGAGCAGTACTTC.

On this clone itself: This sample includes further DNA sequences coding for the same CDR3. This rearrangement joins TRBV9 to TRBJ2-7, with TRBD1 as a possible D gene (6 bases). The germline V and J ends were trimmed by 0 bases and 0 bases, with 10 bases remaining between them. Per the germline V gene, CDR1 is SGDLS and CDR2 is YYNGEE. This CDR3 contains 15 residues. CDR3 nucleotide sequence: TGTGCCAGCAGCGTAGGGTCAGGGGCCTCCTACGAGCAGTACTTC. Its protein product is CASSVGSGASYEQYF.

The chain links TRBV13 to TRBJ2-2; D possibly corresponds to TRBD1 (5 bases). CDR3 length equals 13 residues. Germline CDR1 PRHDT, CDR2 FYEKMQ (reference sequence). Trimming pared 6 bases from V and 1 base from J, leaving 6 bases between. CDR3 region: CASRQENTGELFF. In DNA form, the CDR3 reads TGTGCCAGCAGACAGGAGAACACCGGGGAGCTGTTTTTT.

The CDR3 loop is CASGSGTNTGELFF. In DNA form, the CDR3 reads TGTGCCAGCGGTAGCGGAACGAACACCGGGGAGCTGTTTTTT. The chain employs TRBV7-9 and TRBJ2-2; D may be TRBD2 (6 bases). CDR1 is SEHNR, CDR2 FQNEAQ, per germline (reference sequence). This CDR3 comprises 14 residues. The ends were cut back, 8 bases at V and 0 bases at J, with 10 bases in the middle.

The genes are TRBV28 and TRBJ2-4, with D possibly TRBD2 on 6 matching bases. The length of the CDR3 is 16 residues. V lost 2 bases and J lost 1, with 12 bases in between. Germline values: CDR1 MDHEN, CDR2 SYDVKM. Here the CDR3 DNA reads TGTGCCAGCAGTTTAGTGGGGGGTGAGGCCAAAAACATTCAGTACTTC. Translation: CASSLVGGEAKNIQYF.

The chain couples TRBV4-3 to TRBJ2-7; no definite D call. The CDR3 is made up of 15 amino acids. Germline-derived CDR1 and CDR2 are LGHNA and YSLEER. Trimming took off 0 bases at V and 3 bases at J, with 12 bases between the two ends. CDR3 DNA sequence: TGCGCCAGCAGCCAAGAAGCGAGAGGTGTCTACGAGCAGTACTTC. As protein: CASSQEARGVYEQYF.

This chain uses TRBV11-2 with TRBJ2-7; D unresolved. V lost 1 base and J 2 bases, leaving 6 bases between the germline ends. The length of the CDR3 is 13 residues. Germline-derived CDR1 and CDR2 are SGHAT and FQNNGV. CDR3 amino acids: CASSLGSTYEQYF. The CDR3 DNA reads TGTGCCAGCAGCTTAGGGTCCACCTACGAGCAGTACTTC.

The CDR3 loop reads CASLGYSGANVLTF. The CDR3 coding sequence is TGTGCCAGCTTGGGGTACTCTGGGGCCAACGTCCTGACTTTC. The chain links TRBV27 to TRBJ2-6; the D is unclear. Per the germline V gene, CDR1 is MNHEY and CDR2 is SMNVEV (reference sequence). With 8 bases removed from V and 0 bases from J, the gap between germline ends came to 8 bases. The CDR3 contains 14 residues.

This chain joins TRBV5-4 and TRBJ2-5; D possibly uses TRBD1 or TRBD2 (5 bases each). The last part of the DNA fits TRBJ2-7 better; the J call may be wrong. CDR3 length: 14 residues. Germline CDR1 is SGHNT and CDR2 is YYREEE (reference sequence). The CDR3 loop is CASRPGTVSYEQYF. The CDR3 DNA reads TGTGCCAGCAGACCCGGGACCGTCTCCTACGAGCAGTACTTC.

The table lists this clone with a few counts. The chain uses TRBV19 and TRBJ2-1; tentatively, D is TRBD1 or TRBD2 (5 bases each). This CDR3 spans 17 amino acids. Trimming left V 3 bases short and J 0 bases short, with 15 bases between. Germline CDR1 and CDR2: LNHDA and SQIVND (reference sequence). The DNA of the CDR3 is TGTGCCAGTAGTATCTTCGGGGCCCAGAGCTCCTACAATGAGCAGTTCTTC. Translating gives CASSIFGAQSSYNEQFF. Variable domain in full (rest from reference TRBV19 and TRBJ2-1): DGGITQSPKYLFRKEGQNVTLSCEQNLNHDAMYWYRQDPGQGLRLIYYSQIVNDFQKGDIAEGYSVSREKKESFPLTVTSAQKNPTAFYLCASSIFGAQSSYNEQFFGPGTRLTVL.

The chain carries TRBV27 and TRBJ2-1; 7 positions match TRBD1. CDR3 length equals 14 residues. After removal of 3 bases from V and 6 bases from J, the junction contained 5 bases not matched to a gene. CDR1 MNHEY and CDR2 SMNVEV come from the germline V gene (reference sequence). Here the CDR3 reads CASSFVAGGNEQFF. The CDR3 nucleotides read TGTGCCAGCAGTTTCGTGGCAGGGGGCAATGAGCAGTTCTTC.

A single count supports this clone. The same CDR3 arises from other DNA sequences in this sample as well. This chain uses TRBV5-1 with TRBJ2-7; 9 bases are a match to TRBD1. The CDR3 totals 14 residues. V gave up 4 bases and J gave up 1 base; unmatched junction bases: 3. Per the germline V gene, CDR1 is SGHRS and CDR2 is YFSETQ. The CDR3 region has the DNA TGCGCCAGCAGCCCCGGGACAGGGTCCTACGAGCAGTACTTC. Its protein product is CASSPGTGSYEQYF.

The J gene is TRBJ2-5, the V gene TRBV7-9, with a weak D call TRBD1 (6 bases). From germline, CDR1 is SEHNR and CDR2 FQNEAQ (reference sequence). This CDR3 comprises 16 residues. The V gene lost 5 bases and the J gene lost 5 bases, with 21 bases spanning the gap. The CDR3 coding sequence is TGTGCCAGCAGCATTCCAAACAGGGAATTAGGGGAGACCCAGTACTTC. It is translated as CASSIPNRELGETQYF.

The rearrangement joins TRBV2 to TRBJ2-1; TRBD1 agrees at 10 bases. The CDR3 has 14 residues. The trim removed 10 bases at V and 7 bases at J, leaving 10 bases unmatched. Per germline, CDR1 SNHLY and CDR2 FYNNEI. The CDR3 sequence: CATKTGGLVNEQFF. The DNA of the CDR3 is TGTGCCACCAAGACAGGGGGCCTAGTGAATGAGCAGTTCTTC.

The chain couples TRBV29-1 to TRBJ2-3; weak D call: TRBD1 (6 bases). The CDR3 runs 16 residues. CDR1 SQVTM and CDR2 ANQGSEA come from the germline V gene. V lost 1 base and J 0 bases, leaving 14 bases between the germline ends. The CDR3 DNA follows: TGCAGCGTTGAAGGAAATAGACAGGACAGCACAGATACGCAGTATTTT. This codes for CSVEGNRQDSTDTQYF.

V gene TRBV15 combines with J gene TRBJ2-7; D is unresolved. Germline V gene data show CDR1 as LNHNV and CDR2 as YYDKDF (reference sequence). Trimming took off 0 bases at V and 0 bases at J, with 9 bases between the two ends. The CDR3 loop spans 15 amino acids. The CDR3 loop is CATSREGRSSYEQYF. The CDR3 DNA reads TGTGCCACCAGCAGAGAGGGCAGGAGCTCCTACGAGCAGTACTTC.

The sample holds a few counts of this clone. DNA of the CDR3: TGCGCCAGCAGCCAAGCTGTAGGTTTCAATGAGCAGTTCTTC. Encoded protein: CASSQAVGFNEQFF. The rearrangement uses TRBV4-3 and TRBJ2-1; no definite D call. The V end lost 1 base, the J end lost 6 bases, and 10 bases lay between the germline ends. The germline gives CDR1 LGHNA, CDR2 YSLEER. The CDR3 covers 14 residues.

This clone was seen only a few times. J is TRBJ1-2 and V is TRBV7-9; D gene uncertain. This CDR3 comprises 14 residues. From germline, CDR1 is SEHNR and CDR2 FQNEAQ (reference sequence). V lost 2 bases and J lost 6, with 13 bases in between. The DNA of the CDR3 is TGTGCCAGCAGCTTACCACTGGGCCAAGATGGCTACACCTTC. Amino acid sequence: CASSLPLGQDGYTF.

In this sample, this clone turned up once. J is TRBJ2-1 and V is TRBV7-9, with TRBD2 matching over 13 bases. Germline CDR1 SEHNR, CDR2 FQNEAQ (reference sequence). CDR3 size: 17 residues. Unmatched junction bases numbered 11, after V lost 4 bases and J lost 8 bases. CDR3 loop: CASSSPSGTSGTHEQFF. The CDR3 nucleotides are TGTGCCAGCAGCTCCCCCAGTGGGACTAGCGGGACACATGAGCAGTTCTTC.

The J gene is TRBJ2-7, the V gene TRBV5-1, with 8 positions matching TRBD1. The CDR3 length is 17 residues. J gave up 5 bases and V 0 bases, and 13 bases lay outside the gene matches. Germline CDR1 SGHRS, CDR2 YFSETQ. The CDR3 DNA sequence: TGCGCCAGCAGCTTGGGTTTGAGGACAGGGCCCTCGAACGAGCAGTACTTC. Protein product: CASSLGLRTGPSNEQYF. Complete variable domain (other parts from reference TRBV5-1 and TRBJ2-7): KAGVTQTPRYLIKTRGQQVTLSCSPISGHRSVSWYQQTPGQGLQFLFEYFSETQRNKGNFPGRFSGRQFSNSRSEMNVSTLELGDSALYLCASSLGLRTGPSNEQYFGPGTRLTVT.

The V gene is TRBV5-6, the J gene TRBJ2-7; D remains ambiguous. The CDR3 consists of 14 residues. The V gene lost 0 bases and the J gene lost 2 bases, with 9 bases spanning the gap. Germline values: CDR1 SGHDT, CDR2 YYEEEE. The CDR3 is CASSLVHSAYEQYF. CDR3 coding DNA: TGTGCCAGCAGCTTGGTTCACAGTGCCTACGAGCAGTACTTC.